The rows below give T cell receptor beta chains drawn from one sample of a study of T cells in Graves' hyperthyroidism and ophthalmopathy. TCRdb reprocessed the multiplex PCR reads with MiXCR, giving one entry per CDR3 protein. Counted here are some 490,000 distinct CDR3 sequences, less than 25% occurring once; the ten biggest clones make up 45% to 50%. What was sequenced was blood. Receptors originate from an older woman with Graves' ophthalmopathy. Both conserved end residues are trimmed from each CDR3. D genes are given only for firm matches.

v_gene	j_gene	len	d_gene	CDR3aa
TRBV3-1	TRBJ2-2	13	-	ASSHHSFGTGELF
TRBV5-1	TRBJ2-3	14	TRBD2	ASSSKRTSGTDTQY
TRBV28	TRBJ1-3	13	-	ASSRTLTSGNTIY
TRBV2	TRBJ2-7	10	-	ASRQGRGEQY
TRBV20-1	TRBJ2-1	14	TRBD1	SASRKQGVTYNEQF
TRBV6-2/TRBV6-3	TRBJ2-7	13	TRBD1	ASSYSHRGLYEQY
TRBV5-1	TRBJ2-5	13	TRBD1	ASSPGQGLGKTQY
TRBV7-2	TRBJ2-3	12	-	ASSSPRSTDTQY
TRBV10-1	TRBJ2-5	11	TRBD2	ASSGTIQETQY
TRBV19	TRBJ2-7	10	-	ASSLSGSEQY
TRBV2	TRBJ2-1	14	TRBD2	ASSVPGLAPYNEQF
TRBV12-3/TRBV12-4	TRBJ1-5	12	TRBD1	ASTWGQINQPQH
TRBV5-1	TRBJ2-3	15	TRBD2	ASSLAEIAGGADTQY
TRBV6-1	TRBJ1-3	14	TRBD1	ASRVTGGAFGNTIY
TRBV10-2	TRBJ2-7	11	-	ASSEWSSYEQY
TRBV11-2	TRBJ1-6	11	-	ASSPGANSPLH
TRBV18	TRBJ2-2	13	TRBD1	ASSPRGRKSTELF
TRBV12-5	TRBJ1-5	12	TRBD1	ASGLGQGHQPQH
TRBV20-1	TRBJ2-7	14	TRBD2	SVRDATPSGRVEQY
TRBV6-2/TRBV6-3	TRBJ2-5	16	TRBD2	ASSYPQTSGRSEETQY
TRBV12-3/TRBV12-4	TRBJ1-2	13	-	VSSPRGVLYYGYT
TRBV3-1	TRBJ2-3	11	TRBD2	ASSKAGADTQY
TRBV7-2	TRBJ2-1	15	-	ASSFPEGTWRANEQF
TRBV6-5	TRBJ2-3	9	-	ASSYIDTQY
TRBV15	TRBJ2-1	14	TRBD1	ATSRQTGSSYNEQF
TRBV20-1	TRBJ2-3	12	-	SAGGPMSTDTQY
TRBV10-3	TRBJ2-1	10	-	AIGEIGNEQF
TRBV19	TRBJ1-4	12	-	ASTPGHFDEKLF
TRBV7-9	TRBJ2-2	14	TRBD1	ASTLTGVGITGELF
TRBV20-1	TRBJ2-6	14	-	SARDVGGSGANVLT
TRBV19	TRBJ1-1	9	-	ASSANTEAF
TRBV7-2	TRBJ2-7	11	TRBD2	AVSGRRRYEQY
TRBV5-1	TRBJ2-1	12	-	ASSLGYKGPEQF
TRBV7-2	TRBJ2-2	13	TRBD2	ASSTSSGSRGELF
TRBV9	TRBJ1-2	13	-	ASSVSDRSIYGYT
TRBV29-1	TRBJ1-2	10	TRBD1	SVGDSIYGYT
TRBV27	TRBJ2-7	13	TRBD2	ASSLKGLAGYEQH
TRBV5-1	TRBJ2-3	13	-	ASSVSGANTDTQY
TRBV3-1	TRBJ2-7	10	TRBD1	ATGQGSYEQY
TRBV12-3/TRBV12-4	TRBJ2-5	12	-	ASSLPGAGETQY
TRBV20-1	TRBJ2-3	16	TRBD2	SAMLGLAGAVSTDTQY
TRBV30	TRBJ2-7	12	TRBD2	AWSILADPYEQY